Each of the 24 T cell receptor beta chains below was sequenced from the same sample in a study of CD8+CD57+ T cells in acquired aplastic anemia. Sequencing was done on patients that had shown CD8+CD57+ cell expansion by flow cytometry. Profiles of TCR beta VDJ and CDR3 were generated from a genomic DNA template. TCRdb re-derived calls from the reads in MiXCR, one entry per CDR3 protein. The sample comprises 120,000 or so distinct CDR3 sequences, nearly 40% of which are singletons, and over 2% rests with the top ten. The specimen was sorted CD4+, CD8+, or CD8+CD57+ T cells (not recorded which) from PBMCs. These receptors all stem from a human donor with aplastic anemia.

A word on this clonotype: Being one base from a much bigger clone, this may be a read error. The V and J genes are TRBV6-4 and TRBJ1-5, with unresolved D. The V gene's germline CDR1 is MRHNA and CDR2 SNTAGT. Trimming removed 1 base at V and 9 bases at J, with 10 bases between. The CDR3 runs 13 residues. The CDR3 coding sequence is TGTGCCAGCAGTGACTACTTAAGAGGGCCCCAGCATTTT. Protein: CASSDYLRGPQHF.

This clonotype was picked up many times. The chain combines TRBV20-1 with TRBJ1-1; 8 bases are a match to TRBD1. J gave up 5 bases and V 6 bases, and 5 bases lay outside the gene matches. The germline V gene has CDR1 DFQATT and CDR2 SNEGSKA (reference sequence). The CDR3 runs 12 residues. CDR3 sequence: CSATDRDTEAFF. The CDR3, as DNA: TGCAGTGCCACGGACAGGGATACTGAAGCTTTCTTT.

This clonotype was counted ten times or more. The V call is TRBV20-1, the J call TRBJ1-1; D is unresolved. The CDR3 covers 13 residues. Germline lookup yields CDR1 DFQATT and CDR2 SNEGSKA (reference sequence). V dropped 0 bases and J dropped 1 base, with 6 bases sitting between them. The CDR3 loop is CSARDYRNTEAFF. CDR3 DNA: TGCAGTGCTAGAGATTATAGGAACACTGAAGCTTTCTTT.

The gene calls are TRBV12-3 or TRBV12-4 and TRBJ1-3; D gene unclear. The germline V and J ends were trimmed by 5 bases and 2 bases, with 7 bases remaining between them. The CDR3 length is 13 residues. The CDR3 DNA reads TGTGCCAGCAGTAGTAGAACTGGAAACACCATATATTTT. Translating it yields CASSSRTGNTIYF.

Turning to this clonotype: It may be a read error: a sequence one base away is much more abundant. The chain has TRBV11-2 and TRBJ1-4; TRBD1 is a possible D gene (6 bases). The CDR3 length is 17 residues. Germline CDR1 and CDR2: SGHAT and FQNNGV. The chain's CDR3 is CASSPGQRYSTSEKLFF. The CDR3 DNA is TGTGCCAGCAGCCCAGGACAGCGATATTCAACTAGTGAAAAACTGTTTTTT.

The sample holds many counts of this clonotype. The chain links TRBV6-1 to TRBJ1-3; D not certain. V was pared by 6 bases and J by 2 bases, with 14 bases between. Germline V gene data show CDR1 as MNHNS and CDR2 as SASEGT. This CDR3 is 15 amino acids long. The CDR3 DNA reads as TGTGCCAGCAGCCTACCTGGCGGGGCTGGAAACACCATATATTTT. Protein sequence: CASSLPGGAGNTIYF.

V usage is TRBV24-1 and J usage is TRBJ2-3; tentatively, D is TRBD1 or TRBD2 (5 bases each). V was shortened by 7 bases and J by 4 bases, with 14 bases between the two germline ends. CDR1 and CDR2 from the germline V gene are KGHDR and SFDVKD. This CDR3 contains 14 residues. The CDR3 bases are TGTGCCACCAGCTTTGGGACGGCTGCAGATACGCAGTATTTT. Translation gives CATSFGTAADTQYF.

This clonotype was seen many times. This sequence joins TRBV5-1 and TRBJ1-6; 8 bases match TRBD1. Germline CDR1 and CDR2: SGHRS and YFSETQ. V gave up 4 bases and J gave up 9 bases; unmatched junction bases: 9. This CDR3 has 15 amino acids. This CDR3 is CASSILDRGGSPLHF. In DNA form, the CDR3 reads TGCGCCAGCAGCATCTTAGACAGGGGTGGTTCACCCCTCCACTTT.

This clonotype was counted many times. The chain is built from TRBV6-1 and TRBJ2-5, with a tentative D call TRBD1 (5 bases). V gave up 7 bases and J gave up 1 base, with 10 bases separating them. Germline CDR1 MNHNS, CDR2 SASEGT. The CDR3 contains 13 residues. The CDR3 DNA follows: TGTGCCAGCATCTTAGACAGCCAAGAGACCCAGTACTTC. The encoded protein is CASILDSQETQYF.

V gene TRBV7-9 combines with J gene TRBJ2-2, with TRBD1 as a possible D gene (6 bases). Germline-derived CDR1 and CDR2 are SEHNR and FQNEAQ (reference sequence). V gave up 7 bases and J gave up 0 bases, with 12 bases separating them. The CDR3 is 15 residues long. The CDR3 loop reads CASIMDSPNTGELFF. CDR3 DNA sequence: TGTGCCAGCATCATGGACAGCCCGAACACCGGGGAGCTGTTTTTT.

About this clonotype: A much bigger clone sits one base away, suggesting this may be a read error. This rearrangement joins TRBV19 to TRBJ2-6, with a weak D call TRBD2 (5 bases). With 7 bases removed from V and 1 base from J, the gap between germline ends came to 14 bases. Per germline, CDR1 LNHDA and CDR2 SQIVND (reference sequence). The CDR3 is 16 residues long. In DNA form, the CDR3 reads TGTGCCAGTATAACCCACGGGGAGTCTGGGGCCAACGTCCTGACTTTC. The encoded protein is CASITHGESGANVLTF.

This clonotype was seen more than once but under ten times. A single base separates this from a much larger clone, so it may be a read error. The gene calls are TRBV4-1 and TRBJ2-5; perhaps TRBD2 as D (5 bases). Trimming removed 1 base from V and 6 bases from J, with 9 bases in between. The CDR3 sequence is 13 residues long. The germline gives CDR1 MGHRA, CDR2 YSYEKL. The CDR3 nucleotides are TGCGCCAGCAGCCAAGGGGGAGCAAAGACCCAGTACTTC. As protein: CASSQGGAKTQYF.

A note on this clonotype: A much larger clone differs from this one at a single base, so this may be a read error. V and J are TRBV20-1 and TRBJ1-5; D is undetermined. Germline lookup yields CDR1 DFQATT and CDR2 SNEGSKA (reference sequence). This CDR3 contains 12 residues. CDR3 sequence: CSARMGNQPQRF. The CDR3 region has the DNA TGCAGTGCTAGGATGGGCAATCAGCCCCAGCGTTTT.

This clonotype was observed many times. This chain joins TRBV10-1 and TRBJ2-3, with 9 bases fitting TRBD2. Unmatched junction bases numbered 8, after V lost 8 bases and J lost 5 bases. Germline V gene lookup returns CDR1 WNHNN and CDR2 SYGVQD (reference sequence). This CDR3 has 14 residues. In DNA form, the CDR3 reads TGCGCCAGCCGGGCGGGGGGGCCAATAGATACGCAGTATTTT. Its translation is CASRAGGPIDTQYF.

V usage is TRBV25-1 and J usage is TRBJ2-2; 9 bases fit TRBD1. V lost 6 bases to trimming and J lost 3 bases; unmatched junction nucleotides: 5. CDR1 is MGHDK, CDR2 SYGVNS, per germline. The CDR3 totals 15 residues. The CDR3 region has the DNA TGTGCCAGCAGGAGGACAGGGGACTACACCGGGGAGCTGTTTTTT. Its translation is CASRRTGDYTGELFF.

Ten or more counts support this clonotype. The rearrangement uses TRBV9 and TRBJ1-1, with unresolved D. Germline CDR1 is SGDLS and CDR2 is YYNGEE. With 5 bases removed from V and 3 bases from J, the gap between germline ends came to 8 bases. The CDR3 is made up of 12 amino acids. The CDR3 is CASSHGDTEAFF. The CDR3 DNA sequence: TGTGCCAGCAGTCATGGTGACACTGAAGCTTTCTTT.

The V and J genes are TRBV5-6 and TRBJ1-5; 7 nucleotides line up with TRBD1. The trim removed 5 bases at V and 4 bases at J, leaving 9 bases unmatched. Germline V gene lookup returns CDR1 SGHDT and CDR2 YYEEEE. CDR3 length: 15 amino acids. CDR3 region: CASSQDRARNQPQHF. CDR3 coding DNA: TGTGCCAGCAGTCAAGACAGGGCGAGAAATCAGCCCCAGCATTTT.

This rearrangement joins TRBV2 to TRBJ2-7; TRBD2 agrees at 7 bases. Trimming cost V 8 bases and J 5 bases; bases outside gene matches: 6. From germline, CDR1 is SNHLY and CDR2 FYNNEI. The CDR3 covers 12 residues. CDR3 sequence (DNA): TGTGCCAGCCGGGGGAGGGGAAACGAGCAGTACTTC. Its translation is CASRGRGNEQYF.

V gene TRBV25-1 combines with J gene TRBJ1-1; D is uncertain. The germline V gene encodes CDR1 MGHDK and CDR2 SYGVNS. V lost 1 base and J lost 0, with 9 bases in between. This CDR3 has 15 residues. The CDR3 loop is CASSESRILNTEAFF. The CDR3, as DNA: TGTGCCAGCAGTGAATCCAGAATATTGAACACTGAAGCTTTCTTT.

J is TRBJ2-5 and V is TRBV5-1; a weak D match, TRBD2 (6 bases). V was trimmed by 4 bases and J by 4 bases, leaving 14 bases between them. This CDR3 has 14 amino acids. Per germline, CDR1 SGHRS and CDR2 YFSETQ. The CDR3 sequence is CASSQDRSGETQYF. The CDR3 DNA sequence: TGCGCCAGCAGCCAAGATCGTAGCGGAGAGACCCAGTACTTC.

This clonotype was detected a few times. It may be a read error: a sequence one base away is much more abundant. The J gene is TRBJ2-7, the V gene TRBV15; the match to TRBD2 covers 7 bases. Per the germline V gene, CDR1 is LNHNV and CDR2 is YYDKDF (reference sequence). This CDR3 has 15 amino acids. Trimming cost V 5 bases and J 2 bases; bases outside gene matches: 9. The CDR3 is CATSLGPGGAYEQYF. DNA for the CDR3: TGTGCCACCAGCCTCGGGCCGGGGGGAGCCTACGAGCAGTACTTC.

This clonotype was observed at least ten times. This chain connects TRBV7-6 to TRBJ2-5; no clear D. Trimming took off 1 base at V and 4 bases at J, with 4 bases between the two ends. Per the germline V gene, CDR1 is SGHVS and CDR2 is FNYEAQ. This CDR3 comprises 12 residues. The CDR3 region is CASSLDRETQYF. The CDR3 bases are TGTGCCAGCAGCTTAGATAGAGAGACCCAGTACTTC.

In this sample, this clonotype turned up many times. The chain employs TRBV5-4 and TRBJ2-7; D may match TRBD1 or TRBD2 (6 bases each). The V gene's germline CDR1 is SGHNT and CDR2 YYREEE (reference sequence). Trimming cost V 0 bases and J 7 bases, with 20 bases left between them. The CDR3 has 16 residues. CDR3 in amino acids: CASSLDSGAELWEQYF. CDR3 bases: TGTGCCAGCAGCTTGGATTCGGGGGCAGAGTTGTGGGAGCAGTACTTC.

This clonotype has at least ten counts. The chain employs TRBV6-5 and TRBJ2-7; D call uncertain. CDR1 and CDR2 from the germline V gene are MNHEY and SVGAGI. The CDR3 spans 13 residues. V was pared by 5 bases and J by 3 bases, with 11 bases between. CDR3 loop: CASSHGSFYEQYV. CDR3 nucleotides: TGTGCCAGCAGTCACGGGTCTTTCTACGAGCAGTACGTC.